What follows are 18 T cell receptor beta chains derived from one specimen sequenced in a study of T cells expressing NK-cell markers. No DNA is given; TCRdb re-called the 5' RACE reads and lists each CDR3 protein once. This sample's table has almost 450,000 distinct CDR3 sequences. Source material: blood T cells: a sorted CD56 or NKG2C T cell subset, CD4+ or CD8+ T cells, or bulk PBMC T cells (not recorded which). The receptor set was obtained from a woman between 18 and 69 years old in good health.

This chain joins TRBV5-1 and TRBJ2-5; absent DNA, TCRdb's TRBD1 call cannot be checked. The CDR3 has 13 residues. In germline, CDR1 is SGHRS, CDR2 YFSETQ. The CDR3 is CASNRRGQETQYF.

The V and J genes are TRBV3-1 and TRBJ1-2; the TRBD1 assignment by TCRdb is unverifiable without DNA. Germline CDR1 and CDR2: LGHDT and YNNKEL (reference sequence). This CDR3 is 13 amino acids long. The CDR3 reads CASSLDLYRGYTF.

This sequence joins TRBV12-3 or TRBV12-4 and TRBJ2-5; TCRdb's D call of TRBD2 is untestable without DNA. This CDR3 comprises 15 residues. The CDR3: CASRGGGGGAETQYF.

The CDR3 protein is CATSDPRHGYTF. The V call is TRBV24-1, the J call TRBJ1-2; TCRdb picks TRBD1, but there is no DNA to check that call. Germline CDR1 is KGHDR and CDR2 is SFDVKD. The CDR3 runs 12 residues.

This chain links TRBV18 with TRBJ2-1; TCRdb calls TRBD1, which cannot be checked without DNA. CDR3 length: 13 residues. CDR1 is KGHSH and CDR2 is LQKENI in the germline V gene. The CDR3 sequence is CASSPVSGNEQFF.

V and J are TRBV23-1 and TRBJ2-3; TCRdb lists TRBD2, though no DNA is available to test this call. TRBV23-1 is noted as an ORF with a role that remains uncertain. CDR3 length: 18 amino acids. CDR3 residues: CASSHRERLAGIIDTQYF.

This chain joins TRBV7-2 and TRBJ1-4; the D gene TCRdb calls, TRBD1, cannot be checked with no DNA. Germline values: CDR1 SGHTA, CDR2 FQGNSA. There are 14 residues in the CDR3. This chain's CDR3 is CASSSRQDNEKLFF.

The chain combines TRBV9 with TRBJ2-5; TCRdb's D call of TRBD2 is untestable without DNA. Germline CDR1 and CDR2: SGDLS and YYNGEE. The CDR3 contains 16 residues. CDR3 protein: CASSPLAGAYQETQYF.

This chain joins TRBV12-3 or TRBV12-4 and TRBJ2-2; TCRdb lists TRBD2, though no DNA is available to test this call. There are 17 residues in the CDR3. The CDR3: CASSARPSGPNTGELFF.

The chain uses TRBV29-1 and TRBJ2-3; without DNA, the TCRdb call of TRBD2 cannot be checked. This CDR3 spans 17 amino acids. The V gene's germline CDR1 is SQVTM and CDR2 ANQGSEA. The CDR3: CSVPTSGDLSSTDTQYF.

The V call is TRBV5-6, the J call TRBJ2-2; TCRdb's D gene call, TRBD1, goes unchecked for lack of DNA. CDR1 is SGHDT, CDR2 YYEEEE, per germline. The CDR3 has 15 residues. The CDR3 sequence: CASSSRTGGGGELFF.

J is TRBJ2-1 and V is TRBV4-3. Germline CDR1 is LGHNA and CDR2 is YSLEER. There are 12 residues in the CDR3. Here the CDR3 reads CASSQGPREQFF.

The chain's CDR3 is CASSKSGLALVGELFF. The rearrangement joins TRBV7-3 to TRBJ2-2; the TRBD2 assignment by TCRdb is unverifiable without DNA. There are 16 residues in the CDR3. Germline CDR1 is SGHTA and CDR2 is FQGTGA.

The rearrangement joins TRBV5-1 to TRBJ1-2; the D gene TCRdb calls, TRBD1, cannot be checked with no DNA. Germline V gives CDR1 SGHRS, CDR2 YFSETQ. CDR3 length: 16 amino acids. CDR3 loop: CASSSDGQGVNYGYTF.

CDR3 in amino acids: CASSLSGGDYNEQFF. The V and J genes are TRBV12-3 or TRBV12-4 and TRBJ2-1; TCRdb names TRBD2, which stays unverified in the absence of DNA. This CDR3 contains 15 residues.

J is TRBJ2-7 and V is TRBV28. Looked up from germline, CDR1 is MDHEN and CDR2 is SYDVKM. The CDR3 covers 11 residues. This chain's CDR3 is CASSAGHEQYF.

V usage is TRBV7-2 and J usage is TRBJ2-1; TCRdb names TRBD2, which stays unverified in the absence of DNA. The V gene's germline CDR1 is SGHTA and CDR2 FQGNSA. This CDR3 has 17 residues. CDR3: CASSSGLAGGLVSEQFF.

The chain uses TRBV27 and TRBJ2-5; TCRdb proposes TRBD1, but this gene call is untestable without DNA. Germline V gene data show CDR1 as MNHEY and CDR2 as SMNVEV (reference sequence). This CDR3 spans 17 amino acids. This CDR3 is CASSLWSRAGIGETQYF.